A selection of T cell receptor beta chains follows, all from one sample in a study of memory CD4+ T cells and cytomegalovirus serostatus. Produced via immunoSEQ multiplex PCR; TCRdb's table is partial and in-frame only. Of just under 65,000 clones listed, approximately 77% were seen once; the top ten hold nearly 0.9%. The sample taken for sequencing was memory CD4+ T cells from blood. These receptors all stem from an adult in good health and CMV-seronegative. CDR3s include the opening cysteine and the closing phenylalanine or tryptophan. Each record gives: V gene, J gene, clone size, D gene, CDR3 protein, CDR3 DNA. A D gene is named only where the DNA matches it firmly. The size of a clone is reported for some rows only, either as once, few or many, or as a class for expanded clones.

v_call: TRBV28; j_call: TRBJ2-2; clone_size: .; d_call: TRBD1; cdr3_aa: CASSSSTGKSGELFF; cdr3_nt: TGTGCCAGCAGTTCATCGACAGGGAAGTCCGGGGAGCTGTTTTTT
v_call: TRBV5-1; j_call: TRBJ2-5; clone_size: .; d_call: TRBD1; cdr3_aa: CASSTAGGRGQETQYF; cdr3_nt: TGCGCCAGCAGTACTGCAGGGGGTAGAGGGCAAGAGACCCAGTACTTC
v_call: TRBV6-6; j_call: TRBJ1-1; clone_size: .; d_call: .; cdr3_aa: CASSYQGGTEAFF; cdr3_nt: TGTGCCAGCAGTTACCAAGGGGGCACTGAAGCTTTCTTT
v_call: TRBV7-9; j_call: TRBJ2-7; clone_size: .; d_call: .; cdr3_aa: CASSLTHEQYF; cdr3_nt: TGTGCCAGCAGTCTAACTCACGAGCAGTACTTC
v_call: TRBV28; j_call: TRBJ2-7; clone_size: once; d_call: .; cdr3_aa: CASSSDSPYEQYF; cdr3_nt: TGTGCCAGCAGTTCAGACAGTCCCTACGAGCAGTACTTC
v_call: TRBV7-9; j_call: TRBJ1-4; clone_size: .; d_call: .; cdr3_aa: CASSPLLGGTNEKLFF; cdr3_nt: TGTGCCAGCAGCCCCCTACTGGGGGGCACTAATGAAAAACTGTTTTTT
v_call: TRBV7-2; j_call: TRBJ1-2; clone_size: .; d_call: .; cdr3_aa: CASSLARGTADF; cdr3_nt: TGTGCCAGCAGCTTAGCGCGGGGAACAGCCGATTTC
v_call: TRBV2; j_call: TRBJ1-1; clone_size: .; d_call: .; cdr3_aa: CASSEYLGVLPTEAFF; cdr3_nt: TGTGCCAGCAGTGAATACCTGGGGGTTCTGCCCACTGAAGCTTTCTTT
v_call: TRBV6-5; j_call: TRBJ2-1; clone_size: .; d_call: TRBD2; cdr3_aa: CASRVAGGAYNEQFF; cdr3_nt: TGTGCCAGCAGGGTAGCGGGGGGTGCCTACAATGAGCAGTTCTTC
v_call: TRBV18; j_call: TRBJ1-5; clone_size: .; d_call: .; cdr3_aa: CASSPNDGHSNQPQHF; cdr3_nt: TGTGCCAGCTCACCAAACGACGGTCATAGCAATCAGCCCCAGCATTTT
v_call: TRBV10-3; j_call: TRBJ1-2; clone_size: .; d_call: .; cdr3_aa: CAISESDYGYTF; cdr3_nt: TGTGCCATCAGTGAGTCAGACTATGGCTACACCTTC
v_call: TRBV5-5; j_call: TRBJ1-5; clone_size: .; d_call: .; cdr3_aa: CASTYTGVGNQPQHF; cdr3_nt: TGTGCCAGCACCTACACCGGTGTGGGCAATCAGCCCCAGCATTTT